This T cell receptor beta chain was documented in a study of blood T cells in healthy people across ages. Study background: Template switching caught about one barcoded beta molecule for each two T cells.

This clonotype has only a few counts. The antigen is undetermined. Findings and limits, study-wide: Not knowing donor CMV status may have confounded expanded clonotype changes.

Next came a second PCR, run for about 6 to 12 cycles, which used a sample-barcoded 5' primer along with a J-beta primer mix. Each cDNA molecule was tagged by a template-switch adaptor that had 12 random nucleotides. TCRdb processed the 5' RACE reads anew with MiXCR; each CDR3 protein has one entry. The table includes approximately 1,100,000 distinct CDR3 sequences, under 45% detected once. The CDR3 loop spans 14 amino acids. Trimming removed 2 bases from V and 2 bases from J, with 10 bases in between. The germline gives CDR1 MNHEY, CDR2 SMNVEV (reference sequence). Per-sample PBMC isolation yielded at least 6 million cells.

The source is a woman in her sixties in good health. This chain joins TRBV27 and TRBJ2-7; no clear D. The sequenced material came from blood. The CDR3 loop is CASSLRPGPYEQYF. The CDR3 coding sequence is TGTGCCAGCAGTTTAAGGCCGGGCCCCTACGAGCAGTACTTC.